The 31 T cell receptor beta chains given below trace back to one sample, sequenced in a study of tumor-infiltrating lymphocytes in primary liver carcinoma. Joint extraction of RNA and DNA used roughly 19-32 mg of bulk tissue that was unsorted. cDNA specific to TCR beta was made from 500 ng of total RNA, with a constant-region primer employed for priming. Three nested multiplex PCR rounds, a slightly modified ARM-PCR method, built the TCR beta libraries. For approximately 11 cycles apiece, the opening two PCR rounds ran with TRBV1-TRBV30 forward primers and a C-beta reverse primer. TCRdb called the multiplex PCR reads again in MiXCR, with one record for every CDR3 protein. The sample has some 50,000 distinct CDR3 sequences, 55% to 75% seen once. The specimen was liver tumor tissue from sampling region 5. Indicated subset: tumor region T5, tumor centre. The origin of the receptors is a man between 40 and 49 years old with primary liver carcinoma and hepatitis B virus infection.

As regards this clonotype: Its ends do not fully match the called genes, so a read error is possible. The chain uses TRBV11-2 and TRBJ2-1; no reliable D call. This CDR3 comprises 14 residues. Per germline, CDR1 SGHAT and CDR2 FQNNGV. The CDR3, as DNA: TGTGCCAGGAGCTTCGCTGTAGGCGGTAATGAGCAGTTCTTC. Amino acid sequence: CARSFAVGGNEQFF.

Within the sample, this clonotype is medium-sized. V usage is TRBV29-1 and J usage is TRBJ2-1, with 7 bases lining up with TRBD2. The CDR3 has 14 amino acids. The ends lost 4 bases at V and 4 bases at J; junction bases unmatched: 7. Germline CDR1 is SQVTM and CDR2 is ANQGSEA. The chain's CDR3 is CSVGLAPPYNEQFF. The CDR3 DNA reads as TGCAGCGTTGGACTAGCCCCCCCGTACAATGAGCAGTTCTTC.

As regards this clonotype: The junction does not match germline at one end; this may be a read error. V and J are TRBV29-1 and TRBJ2-1; D gene ambiguous. The CDR3 has 13 residues. In germline, CDR1 is SQVTM, CDR2 ANQGSEA. The DNA of the CDR3 is TGCAGCATTGAATGGACGGTGGGGAATGAGCAGTTCTTC. This codes for CSIEWTVGNEQFF.

This clonotype was counted at least ten times. The gene calls are TRBV12-3 or TRBV12-4 and TRBJ2-2; 7 bases match TRBD2. V trimming: 10 bases; J trimming: 1 base; junction bases outside the gene matches: 6. This CDR3 has 14 residues. The CDR3 protein is CANGLAENTGELFF. CDR3 nucleotide sequence: TGTGCCAATGGGCTAGCGGAGAACACCGGGGAGCTGTTTTTT.

The chain is built from TRBV18 and TRBJ1-2; TRBD1 matches at 7 bases. Germline V gene lookup returns CDR1 KGHSH and CDR2 LQKENI. The CDR3 contains 15 residues. Trimming at V came to 4 bases and at J to 4 bases, leaving 9 bases not matched to a gene. The DNA for the CDR3 is TGTGCCAGCTCACGCGAACAGACAGGGTTCTATGGCTACACCTTC. Translation: CASSREQTGFYGYTF.

Details on this clonotype: Being one base from a much bigger clone, this may be a read error. This chain connects TRBV5-1 to TRBJ1-6, with 7 bases fitting TRBD1. This CDR3 is 15 amino acids long. Germline lookup yields CDR1 SGHRS and CDR2 YFSETQ. CDR3 sequence: CASSLGQGYNSPLQF. The CDR3 DNA reads TGCGCCAGCAGCTTGGGACAGGGATATAATTCACCCCTCCAATTT.

About this clonotype: A junction end diverges from the germline sequence, so it may reflect a read error. CDR3 residues: CSFGRHTEELIF. DNA for the CDR3: TGCAGCTTCGGAAGACACACCGAGGAGCTGATTTTT. V and J are TRBV29-1 and TRBJ2-2; no clear D. The CDR3 length is 12 residues. The germline V gene has CDR1 SQVTM and CDR2 ANQGSEA.

For this clonotype: This is likely a read error, given that the CDR3 carries no conserved phenylalanine or tryptophan at its end. The CDR3 region has the DNA TGTGCCAGCAGCGTAGACTATGGTTACAATGAGCAGTTCTTA. Translated: CASSVDYGYNEQFL. The chain couples TRBV9 to TRBJ2-1, with D unresolved. This CDR3 spans 14 amino acids. Looked up from germline, CDR1 is SGDLS and CDR2 is YYNGEE. The V end lost 0 bases, the J end lost 4 bases, and 8 bases lay between the germline ends.

As to this clonotype: At one end, the junction sequence differs from germline, possibly due to a read error. The chain carries TRBV5-4 and TRBJ1-3, with a possible D match to TRBD1 (5 bases). Per the germline V gene, CDR1 is SGHNT and CDR2 is YYREEE (reference sequence). CDR3 length: 15 amino acids. In DNA, the CDR3 is TGTGCCAGCAGCCAGATGGCAGGGAGCGGAAACACCATATGTTTT. Amino acids: CASSQMAGSGNTICF.

Of note for this clonotype: A much larger clone differs by one base, so this may be a read error. The chain carries TRBV10-3 and TRBJ1-1, with TRBD1 as a possible D gene (5 bases). The CDR3 totals 14 residues. Per the germline V gene, CDR1 is ENHRY and CDR2 is SYGVKD. CDR3 coding DNA: TGTGCCATCAGTGAGGACAGAGGGAACACTAAAGCTTTCTTT. It specifies CAISEDRGNTKAFF.

This clonotype was counted ten times or more. CDR3 in amino acids: CASSSSGRVNEQFF. In DNA, the CDR3 is TGTGCCAGCAGTTCCTCCGGGAGGGTCAATGAGCAGTTCTTC. The chain combines TRBV6-2 or TRBV6-3 with TRBJ2-1, with 8 bases aligning to TRBD2. The V and J ends lost 4 bases and 6 bases, in that order; junction bases with no gene match: 5. Germline CDR1 MNHEY, CDR2 SVGEGT. The CDR3 runs to 14 residues.

Only one count was recorded for this clonotype. Compared with germline, one end of the junction differs, possibly owing to a read error. The chain has TRBV11-2 and TRBJ2-7, with 9 bases identical to TRBD2. Germline assignment: CDR1 SGHAT and CDR2 FQNNGV. This CDR3 contains 18 residues. For the CDR3, the DNA is TGTGCCAGTAGCTCATCCGTTGGACTAGCGAGAGGGGGGTACGAGCAGTACTTC. It translates to CASSSSVGLARGGYEQYF.

This clonotype was recorded many times. The CDR3 region is CASSRQQGAYTDTQYF. The DNA for the CDR3 is TGCGCCAGCAGCCGGCAACAGGGGGCTTACACAGATACGCAGTATTTT. The rearrangement links TRBV5-1 to TRBJ2-3; 9 bases match TRBD1. The junction had 8 bases not matched to a gene; V was cut back by 4 bases and J by 2 bases. Germline assignment: CDR1 SGHRS and CDR2 YFSETQ. The CDR3 contains 16 residues.

For this clonotype: One end of the junction does not line up with germline, which may come from a read error. This chain uses TRBV16 with TRBJ1-5; D remains ambiguous. This CDR3 spans 15 amino acids. In germline, CDR1 is KGHSY, CDR2 FQNENV. The CDR3 loop reads CASSQFPSANQSQHF. CDR3 bases: TGTGCCAGTAGCCAATTCCCCAGTGCAAATCAGTCCCAGCATTTT.

About this clonotype: The conserved final phenylalanine or tryptophan is absent from the CDR3, which likely points to a read error. The V and J genes are TRBV14 and TRBJ2-1, with D possibly matching TRBD2 (5 bases). V gave up 1 base and J gave up 6 bases, with 13 bases separating them. The CDR3 covers 15 residues. CDR1 and CDR2 (germline): SGHDN, FVKESK. The CDR3 bases are TGTGCCAGCAGCCAAGTTTGGCTAGCAGGCAATGAGCAGTTCTAC. Translated: CASSQVWLAGNEQFY.

About this clonotype itself: The CDR3 end shows no conserved phenylalanine or tryptophan, and so a read error is likely. The chain links TRBV6-5 to TRBJ2-2; D is unclear. Germline V CDR1 and CDR2: MNHEY, SVGAGI. This CDR3 region has 17 residues. V lost 5 bases, J lost 1 base, and 17 bases lay in between. CDR3 in amino acids: CASSLRPPRVNTGELFL. The CDR3 DNA sequence: TGTGCCAGCAGTCTCCGCCCACCTCGAGTGAACACCGGGGAGCTGTTTCTT.

This clonotype counts as medium-sized (0.01 to 0.1%). The rearrangement uses TRBV10-1 and TRBJ2-1; 7 bases are a match to TRBD2. Germline CDR1 WNHNN, CDR2 SYGVQD (reference sequence). With 4 bases clipped from V and 1 base from J, the junction kept 4 bases outside the gene matches. The length of the CDR3 is 15 residues. The CDR3 spells CASSGKRGSYNEQFF. The CDR3 nucleotides read TGCGCCAGCAGTGGGAAGCGGGGTTCCTACAATGAGCAGTTCTTC.

A remark on this clonotype: In this CDR3 the conserved last residue, phenylalanine or tryptophan, is missing, so a read error is likely. The DNA is left out, because the CDR3 cannot be placed on it with certainty; the CDR3 is given as TCRdb lists it. V gene TRBV11-2 combines with J gene TRBJ2-1; the tabulated D call, TRBD1, remains unverified against the DNA. CDR1 is SGHAT, CDR2 FQNNGV, per germline. The CDR3 is 13 residues long, counting both termini. CDR3 protein: CASRPTGRDEQSL.

As regards this clonotype: One end of the junction is discordant with germline, which a read error may explain. CDR3 bases: TGTGCCAGCAGCGGGAGGGACATTGAAGCTGTCTTT. Encoded protein: CASSGRDIEAVF. The rearrangement links TRBV5-5 to TRBJ1-1, with a tentative D call TRBD1 (6 bases). Germline loops: CDR1 SGHKS, CDR2 YYEKEE (reference sequence). This CDR3 spans 12 amino acids.

The chain employs TRBV2 and TRBJ2-3; D not resolved. This CDR3 region has 16 residues. The germline V gene encodes CDR1 SNHLY and CDR2 FYNNEI. Trimming shortened V by 3 bases and J by 2 bases, and 15 bases separated the two germline ends. DNA of the CDR3: TGTGCCAGCAGTGATCGCGGTACTTACAACACAGATACGCAGTATTTT. This encodes CASSDRGTYNTDTQYF.

Ten or more counts support this clonotype. This chain links TRBV10-2 with TRBJ2-5; D is possibly TRBD2 (6 bases). V was cut by 6 bases and J by 5 bases, with 13 bases left in between. This CDR3 comprises 13 residues. Germline CDR1 reads WSHSY; CDR2 reads SAAADI. The CDR3 spells CASSSVRGETQYF. For the CDR3, the DNA is TGCGCCAGCAGCTCAGTCCGGGGGGAGACCCAGTACTTC.

At least ten counts were recorded for this clonotype. The chain joins TRBV6-5 to TRBJ2-3; TRBD1 aligns across 7 bases. The CDR3 is made up of 17 amino acids. Germline loops: CDR1 MNHEY, CDR2 SVGAGI. Germline trimming cut 6 bases from V and 6 bases from J; bases unmatched to any gene: 18. The CDR3 loop reads CASSRGGPGQPTDTQYF. Written as DNA, the CDR3 is TGTGCCAGCAGCCGAGGCGGGCCGGGACAGCCAACCGATACGCAGTATTTT.

Concerning this clonotype itself: This is likely a read error, given that the CDR3 carries no conserved phenylalanine or tryptophan at its end. The chain couples TRBV11-2 to TRBJ2-2; 8 bases align to TRBD1. The germline V gene has CDR1 SGHAT and CDR2 FQNNGV. This CDR3 spans 15 amino acids. The CDR3 nucleotides are TGTGCCAGCAGCTTAGTCGGACAGGGCACCGGGAAGCTGTTTTTA. It encodes CASSLVGQGTGKLFL.

About this clonotype: A much bigger clone sits one base away, suggesting this may be a read error. The J gene is TRBJ2-3, the V gene TRBV30; D possibly corresponds to TRBD1 (5 bases). The V end lost 4 bases, the J end lost 5 bases, and 13 bases lay between the germline ends. The length of the CDR3 is 13 residues. From germline, CDR1 is GTSNPN and CDR2 SVGIG (reference sequence). DNA for the CDR3: TGTGCCTGGACTGGCAGGGCTGGAGATACGCAGTATTTT. Encoded protein: CAWTGRAGDTQYF.

The chain couples TRBV7-3 to TRBJ2-1; a weak D match, TRBD2 (6 bases). The CDR3 extends over 15 amino acids. The V end lost 6 bases, the J end lost 1 base, and 13 bases lay between the germline ends. Germline CDR1 reads SGHTA; CDR2 reads FQGTGA. This CDR3 is CASSPGGISYNEQFF. CDR3 DNA sequence: TGTGCCAGCAGTCCTGGCGGGATTTCCTACAATGAGCAGTTCTTC.

Turning to this clonotype: The CDR3 does not end in the conserved phenylalanine or tryptophan, so this is likely a read error. This chain links TRBV5-6 with TRBJ2-1, with D maybe TRBD1 (7 bases). The CDR3 covers 17 residues. Germline V lookup: CDR1 SGHDT, CDR2 YYEEEE. Trimming took off 3 bases at V and 0 bases at J, with 16 bases between the two ends. The CDR3 DNA reads TGTGCCAGCAGCTCGCGGGACAGCCCCAGCTCCTACAATGAGCAGTTCTTA. As protein: CASSSRDSPSSYNEQFL.

As to this clonotype: With a much larger clone just one base away, this may be a read error. The chain has TRBV7-9 and TRBJ2-7, with D perhaps matching TRBD2 (6 bases). There are 13 residues in the CDR3. Germline V gene data show CDR1 as SEHNR and CDR2 as FQNEAQ (reference sequence). The CDR3 bases are TGTGCCGGCAGCTGGGACTTTTCCTACGAGCAGTACTTC. Its translation is CAGSWDFSYEQYF.

Of note for this clonotype: A much more abundant neighbour one base away suggests this may be a read error. V and J are TRBV5-1 and TRBJ2-7; D perhaps matches TRBD2 (7 bases). Germline lookup yields CDR1 SGHRS and CDR2 YFSETQ. The length of the CDR3 is 14 residues. CDR3 protein: CAGSLAGGLYEQYF. DNA of the CDR3: TGCGCCGGCAGCTTGGCCGGGGGGCTCTACGAGCAGTACTTC.

The table lists this clonotype with many counts. The V gene is TRBV4-2, the J gene TRBJ2-7; 12 positions agree with TRBD2. CDR1 is LGHNA, CDR2 YNFKEQ, per germline. CDR3 length equals 16 residues. The V and J ends lost 0 bases and 3 bases, in that order; junction bases with no gene match: 3. DNA of the CDR3: TGTGCCAGCAGCCAAGATCCGACTAGCGGGAGCTACGAGCAGTACTTC. Translating gives CASSQDPTSGSYEQYF.

As concerns this clonotype: Its ends do not fully match the called genes, so a read error is possible. The genes are TRBV11-2 and TRBJ2-1; either TRBD1 or TRBD2 may fit D (5 bases each). The CDR3 length is 12 residues. The germline gives CDR1 SGHAT, CDR2 FQNNGV. CDR3 sequence (DNA): TGTGCTAGCAGCTTGGGGGTGCATGAACAGTTCTTC. Its protein is CASSLGVHEQFF.

The chain carries TRBV2 and TRBJ2-1; TRBD2 might be the D (6 bases). Trimming took 8 bases from V and 6 from J, leaving 17 bases between them. CDR3 length equals 14 residues. Germline CDR1 reads SNHLY; CDR2 reads FYNNEI. The CDR3 is CASCLREWGNEQFF. The DNA for the CDR3 is TGTGCCAGCTGTCTCCGGGAGTGGGGCAATGAGCAGTTCTTC. The full variable domain, rest sourced from reference TRBV2 and TRBJ2-1, is EPEVTQTPSHQVTQMGQEVILRCVPISNHLYFYWYRQILGQKVEFLVSFYNNEISEKSEIFDDQFSVERPDGSNFTLKIRSTKLEDSAMYFCASCLREWGNEQFFGPGTRLTVL.